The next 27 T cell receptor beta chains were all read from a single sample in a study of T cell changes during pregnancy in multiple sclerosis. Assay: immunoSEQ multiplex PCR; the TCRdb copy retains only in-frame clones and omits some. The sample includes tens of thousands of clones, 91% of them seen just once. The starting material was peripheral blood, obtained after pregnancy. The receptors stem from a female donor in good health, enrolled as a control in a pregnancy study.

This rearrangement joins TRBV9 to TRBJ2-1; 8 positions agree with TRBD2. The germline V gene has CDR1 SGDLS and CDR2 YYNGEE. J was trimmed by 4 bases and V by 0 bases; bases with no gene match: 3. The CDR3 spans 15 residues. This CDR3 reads CASSVAGGLYNEQFF. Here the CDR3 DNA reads TGTGCCAGCAGCGTAGCGGGGGGGCTTTACAATGAGCAGTTCTTC.

CDR3 nucleotide sequence: TGCGCCAGCAGCCCTGACATATTGAACACTGAAGCTTTCTTT. It encodes CASSPDILNTEAFF. The gene calls are TRBV5-1 and TRBJ1-1; D unclear. Trimming took off 4 bases at V and 0 bases at J, with 10 bases between the two ends. This CDR3 comprises 14 residues. Germline loops: CDR1 SGHRS, CDR2 YFSETQ.

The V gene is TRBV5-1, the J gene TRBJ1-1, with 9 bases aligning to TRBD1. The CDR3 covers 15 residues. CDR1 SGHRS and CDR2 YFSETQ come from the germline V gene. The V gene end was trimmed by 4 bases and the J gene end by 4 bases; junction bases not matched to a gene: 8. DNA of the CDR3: TGCGCCAGCAGCCTGCTACAGGGGGCCGGCACTGAAGCTTTCTTT. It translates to CASSLLQGAGTEAFF.

CDR3 bases: TGTGCCTGGAGTGGGTCAGGGTACGAGCAGTACTTC. Translated, it gives CAWSGSGYEQYF. The rearrangement joins TRBV30 to TRBJ2-5; possibly TRBD1 for D (5 bases). The tail of the sequence fits TRBJ2-7 better, so the J call may be wrong. CDR1 is GTSNPN, CDR2 SVGIG, per germline (reference sequence). The CDR3 extends over 12 amino acids.

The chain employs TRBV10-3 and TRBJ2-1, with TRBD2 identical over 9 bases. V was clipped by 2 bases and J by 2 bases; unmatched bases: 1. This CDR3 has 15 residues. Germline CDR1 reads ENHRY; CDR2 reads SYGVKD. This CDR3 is CAISEGGGAYNEQFF. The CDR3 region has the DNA TGTGCCATCAGTGAGGGCGGGGGGGCCTACAATGAGCAGTTCTTC.

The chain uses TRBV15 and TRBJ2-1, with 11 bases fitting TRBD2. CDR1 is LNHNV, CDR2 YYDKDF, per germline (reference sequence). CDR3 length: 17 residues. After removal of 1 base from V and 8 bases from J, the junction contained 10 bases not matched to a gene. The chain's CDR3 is CATSRARGTSGLDEQFF. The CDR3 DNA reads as TGTGCCACCAGCAGAGCTCGAGGGACTAGCGGCTTGGATGAGCAGTTCTTC.

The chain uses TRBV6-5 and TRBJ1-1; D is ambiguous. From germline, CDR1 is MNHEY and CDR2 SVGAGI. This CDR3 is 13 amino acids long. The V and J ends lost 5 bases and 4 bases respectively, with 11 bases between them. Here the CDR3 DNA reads TGTGCCAGCAGTCCTCCCTTTAGCACTGAAGCTTTCTTT. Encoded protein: CASSPPFSTEAFF.

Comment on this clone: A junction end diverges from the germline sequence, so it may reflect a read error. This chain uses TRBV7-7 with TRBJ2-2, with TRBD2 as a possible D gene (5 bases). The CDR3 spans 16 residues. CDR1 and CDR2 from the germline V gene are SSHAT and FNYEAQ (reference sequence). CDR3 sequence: CASSLVGFGDTGELFF. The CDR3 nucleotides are TGTGCTAGCAGCTTAGTAGGTTTCGGGGACACCGGGGAGCTGTTTTTT.

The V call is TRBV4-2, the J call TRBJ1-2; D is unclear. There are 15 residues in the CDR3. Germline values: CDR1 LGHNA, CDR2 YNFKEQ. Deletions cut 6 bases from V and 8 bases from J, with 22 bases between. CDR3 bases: TGTGCCAGCAGTGATCCAGGACCACCCGGACTGGGCTACACCTTC. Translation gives CASSDPGPPGLGYTF.

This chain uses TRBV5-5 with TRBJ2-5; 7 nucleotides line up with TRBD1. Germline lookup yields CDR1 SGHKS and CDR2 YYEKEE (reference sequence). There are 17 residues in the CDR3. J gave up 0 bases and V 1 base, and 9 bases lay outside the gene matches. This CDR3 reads CASSLSGTALYQETQYF. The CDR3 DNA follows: TGTGCCAGCAGCTTGTCAGGGACAGCTCTGTACCAAGAGACCCAGTACTTC.

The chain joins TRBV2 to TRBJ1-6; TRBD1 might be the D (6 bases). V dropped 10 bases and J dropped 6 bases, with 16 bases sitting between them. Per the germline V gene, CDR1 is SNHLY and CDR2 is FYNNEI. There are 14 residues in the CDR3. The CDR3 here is CATIGQISNSPLHF. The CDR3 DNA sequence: TGTGCCACCATAGGACAGATTAGTAATTCACCCCTCCACTTT.

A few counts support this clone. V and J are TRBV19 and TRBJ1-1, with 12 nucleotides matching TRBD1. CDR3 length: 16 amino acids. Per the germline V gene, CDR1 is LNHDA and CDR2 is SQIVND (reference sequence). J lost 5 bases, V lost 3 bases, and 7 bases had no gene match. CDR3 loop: CASSIPGQGATTEAFF. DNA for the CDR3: TGTGCCAGTAGTATCCCGGGACAGGGGGCGACAACTGAAGCTTTCTTT. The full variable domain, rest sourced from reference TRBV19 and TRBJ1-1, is DGGITQSPKYLFRKEGQNVTLSCEQNLNHDAMYWYRQDPGQGLRLIYYSQIVNDFQKGDIAEGYSVSREKKESFPLTVTSAQKNPTAFYLCASSIPGQGATTEAFFGQGTRLTVV.

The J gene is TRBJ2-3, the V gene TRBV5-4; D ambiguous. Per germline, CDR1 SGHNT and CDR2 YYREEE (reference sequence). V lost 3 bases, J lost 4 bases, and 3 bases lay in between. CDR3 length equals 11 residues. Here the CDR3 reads CASSSSDTQYF. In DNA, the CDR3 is TGTGCCAGCAGCTCCTCAGATACGCAGTATTTT.

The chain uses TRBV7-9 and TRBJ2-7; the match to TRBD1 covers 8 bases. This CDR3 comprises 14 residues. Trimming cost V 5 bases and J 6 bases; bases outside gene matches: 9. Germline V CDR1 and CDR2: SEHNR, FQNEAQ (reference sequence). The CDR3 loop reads CASSTSDRAVEQYF. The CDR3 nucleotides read TGTGCCAGCAGCACCTCGGACAGGGCGGTCGAGCAGTACTTC. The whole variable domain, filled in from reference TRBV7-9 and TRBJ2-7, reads DTGVSQNPRHKITKRGQNVTFRCDPISEHNRLYWYRQTLGQGPEFLTYFQNEAQLEKSRLLSDRFSAERPKGSFSTLEIQRTEQGDSAMYLCASSTSDRAVEQYFGPGTRLTVT.

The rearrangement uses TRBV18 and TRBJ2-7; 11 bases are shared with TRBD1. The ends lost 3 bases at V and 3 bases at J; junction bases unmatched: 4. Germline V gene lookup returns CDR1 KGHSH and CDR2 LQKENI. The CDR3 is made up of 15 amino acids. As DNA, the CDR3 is TGTGCCAGCTCACCGGACAGGGGGCAGGTCTACGAGCAGTACTTC. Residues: CASSPDRGQVYEQYF. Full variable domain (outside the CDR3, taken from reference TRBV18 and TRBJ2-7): NAGVMQNPRHLVRRRGQEARLRCSPMKGHSHVYWYRQLPEEGLKFMVYLQKENIIDESGMPKERFSAEFPKEGPSILRIQQVVRGDSAAYFCASSPDRGQVYEQYFGPGTRLTVT.

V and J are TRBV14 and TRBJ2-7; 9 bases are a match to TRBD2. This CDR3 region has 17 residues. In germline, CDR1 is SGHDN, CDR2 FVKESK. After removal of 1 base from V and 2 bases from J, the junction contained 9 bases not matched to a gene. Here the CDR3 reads CASSQGGLAGYTYEQYF. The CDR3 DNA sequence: TGTGCCAGCAGCCAAGGCGGTCTAGCGGGGTACACCTACGAGCAGTACTTC.

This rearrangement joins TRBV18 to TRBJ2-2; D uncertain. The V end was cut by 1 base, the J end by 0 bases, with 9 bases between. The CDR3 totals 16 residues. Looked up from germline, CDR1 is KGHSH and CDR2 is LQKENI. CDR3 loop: CASSPLAMANTGELFF. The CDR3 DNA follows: TGTGCCAGCTCACCACTCGCTATGGCGAACACCGGGGAGCTGTTTTTT.

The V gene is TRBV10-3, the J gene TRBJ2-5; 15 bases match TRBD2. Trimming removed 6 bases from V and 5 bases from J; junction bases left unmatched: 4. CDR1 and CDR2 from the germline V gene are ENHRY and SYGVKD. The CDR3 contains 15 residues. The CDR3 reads CAISGTSGGSETQYF. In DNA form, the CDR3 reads TGTGCCATCAGCGGGACTAGCGGGGGGTCCGAGACCCAGTACTTC.

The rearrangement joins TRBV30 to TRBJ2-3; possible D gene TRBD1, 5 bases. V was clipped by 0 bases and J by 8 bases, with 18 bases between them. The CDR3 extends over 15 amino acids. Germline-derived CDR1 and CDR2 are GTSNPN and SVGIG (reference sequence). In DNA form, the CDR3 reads TGTGCCTGGAGTGTAATCAGCCTGGGTAGGGGTACGCAGTATTTT. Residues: CAWSVISLGRGTQYF.

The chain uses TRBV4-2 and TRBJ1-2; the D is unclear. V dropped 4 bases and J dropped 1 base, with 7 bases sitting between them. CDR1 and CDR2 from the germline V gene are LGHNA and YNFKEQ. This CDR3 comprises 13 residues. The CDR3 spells CASSREINYGYTF. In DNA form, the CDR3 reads TGTGCCAGCAGCCGGGAGATTAACTATGGCTACACCTTC.

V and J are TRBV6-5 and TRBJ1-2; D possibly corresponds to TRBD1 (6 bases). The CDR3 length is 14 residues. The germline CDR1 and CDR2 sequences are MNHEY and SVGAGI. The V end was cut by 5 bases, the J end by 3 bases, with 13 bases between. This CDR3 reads CASSLTGTYYGYTF. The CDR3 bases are TGTGCCAGCAGTCTCACCGGGACATACTATGGCTACACCTTC.

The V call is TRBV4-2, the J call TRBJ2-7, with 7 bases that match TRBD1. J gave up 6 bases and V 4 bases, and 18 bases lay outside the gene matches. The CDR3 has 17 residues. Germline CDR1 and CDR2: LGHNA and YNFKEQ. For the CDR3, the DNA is TGTGCCAGCAGCCCTCGACGACTTGACAGGGAAAAACGCGAGCAGTACTTC. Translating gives CASSPRRLDREKREQYF.

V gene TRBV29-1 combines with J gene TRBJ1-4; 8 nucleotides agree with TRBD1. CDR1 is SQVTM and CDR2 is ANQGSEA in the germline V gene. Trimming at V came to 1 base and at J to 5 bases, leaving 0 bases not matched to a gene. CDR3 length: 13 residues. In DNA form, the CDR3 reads TGCAGCGTTGAAGGGACAGGGAATGAAAAACTGTTTTTT. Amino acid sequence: CSVEGTGNEKLFF.

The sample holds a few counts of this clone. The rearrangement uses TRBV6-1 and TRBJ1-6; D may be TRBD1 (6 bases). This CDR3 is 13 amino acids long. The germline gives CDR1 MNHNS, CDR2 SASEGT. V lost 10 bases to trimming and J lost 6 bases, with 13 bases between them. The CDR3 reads CATLQGANSPLHF. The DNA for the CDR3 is TGTGCCACCTTACAGGGAGCTAATTCACCCCTCCACTTT.

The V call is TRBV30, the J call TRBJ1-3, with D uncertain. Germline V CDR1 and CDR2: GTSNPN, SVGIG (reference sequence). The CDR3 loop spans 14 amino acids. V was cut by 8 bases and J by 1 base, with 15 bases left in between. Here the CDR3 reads CARQDWRSGNTIYF. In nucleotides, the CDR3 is TGTGCCCGCCAAGACTGGCGATCTGGAAACACCATATATTTT.

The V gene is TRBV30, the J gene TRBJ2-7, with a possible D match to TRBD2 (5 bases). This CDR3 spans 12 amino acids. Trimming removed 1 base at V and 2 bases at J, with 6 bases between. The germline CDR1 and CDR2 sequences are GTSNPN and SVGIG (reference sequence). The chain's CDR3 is CAWSAGTYEQYF. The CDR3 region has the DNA TGTGCCTGGAGTGCCGGGACCTACGAGCAGTACTTC.

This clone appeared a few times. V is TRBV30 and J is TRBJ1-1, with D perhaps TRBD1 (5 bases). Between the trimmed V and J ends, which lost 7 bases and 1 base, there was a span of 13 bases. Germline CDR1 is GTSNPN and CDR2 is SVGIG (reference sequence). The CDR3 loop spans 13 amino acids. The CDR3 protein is CAYTGIANTEAFF. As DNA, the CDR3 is TGTGCCTATACAGGAATCGCGAACACTGAAGCTTTCTTT.